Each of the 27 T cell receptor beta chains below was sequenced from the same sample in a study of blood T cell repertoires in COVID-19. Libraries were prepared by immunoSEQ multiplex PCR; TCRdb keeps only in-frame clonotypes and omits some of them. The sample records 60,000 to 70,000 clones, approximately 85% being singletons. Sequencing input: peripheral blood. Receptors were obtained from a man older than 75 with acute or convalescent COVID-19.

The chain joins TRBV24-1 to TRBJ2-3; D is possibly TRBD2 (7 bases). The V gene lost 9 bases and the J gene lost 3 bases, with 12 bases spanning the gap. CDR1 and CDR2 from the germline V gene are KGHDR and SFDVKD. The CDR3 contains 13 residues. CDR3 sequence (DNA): TGTGCCACCGCGGGGGCCATTACAGATACGCAGTATTTT. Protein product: CATAGAITDTQYF.

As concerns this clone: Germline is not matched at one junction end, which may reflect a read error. The CDR3 is CPSRRGGGGPDGDEQFF. The CDR3 bases are TGTCCCAGCCGCCGTGGGGGGGGCGGTCCCGATGGCGATGAGCAGTTCTTC. This chain joins TRBV7-9 and TRBJ2-1; a possible D gene is TRBD2 (7 bases). This CDR3 has 17 residues. The germline V gene has CDR1 SEHNR and CDR2 FQNEAQ (reference sequence).

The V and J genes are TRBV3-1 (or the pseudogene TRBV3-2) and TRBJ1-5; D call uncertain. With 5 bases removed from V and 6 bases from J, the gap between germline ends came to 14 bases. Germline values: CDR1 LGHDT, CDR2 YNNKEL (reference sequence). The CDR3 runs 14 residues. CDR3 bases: TGTGCCAGCAGCACCCTTCGGGGAAGTCAGCCCCAGCATTTT. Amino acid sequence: CASSTLRGSQPQHF.

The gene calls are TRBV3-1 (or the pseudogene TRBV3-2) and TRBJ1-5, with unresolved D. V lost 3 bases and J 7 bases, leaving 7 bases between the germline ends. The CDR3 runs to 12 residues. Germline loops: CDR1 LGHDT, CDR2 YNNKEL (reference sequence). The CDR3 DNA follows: TGTGCCAGCAGCCACGGGAGCCAGCCCCAGCATTTT. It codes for CASSHGSQPQHF.

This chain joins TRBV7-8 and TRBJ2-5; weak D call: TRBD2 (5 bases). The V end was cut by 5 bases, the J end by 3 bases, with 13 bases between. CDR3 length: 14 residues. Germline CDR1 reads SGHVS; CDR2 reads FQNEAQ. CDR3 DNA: TGTGCCAGCAGCGCCCGGACGGGGAAAGAGACCCAGTACTTC. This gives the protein CASSARTGKETQYF. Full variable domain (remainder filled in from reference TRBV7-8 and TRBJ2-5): GAGVSQSPRYKVAKRGQDVALRCDPISGHVSLFWYQQALGQGPEFLTYFQNEAQLDKSGLPSDRFFAERPEGSVSTLKIQRTQQEDSAVYLCASSARTGKETQYFGPGTRLLVL.

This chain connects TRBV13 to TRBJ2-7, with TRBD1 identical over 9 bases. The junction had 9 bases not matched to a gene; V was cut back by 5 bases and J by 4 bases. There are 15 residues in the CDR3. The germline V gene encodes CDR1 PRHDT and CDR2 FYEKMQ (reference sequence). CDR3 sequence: CASSPRDREWYEQYF. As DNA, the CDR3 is TGTGCCAGCAGCCCCCGGGACAGGGAATGGTACGAGCAGTACTTC.

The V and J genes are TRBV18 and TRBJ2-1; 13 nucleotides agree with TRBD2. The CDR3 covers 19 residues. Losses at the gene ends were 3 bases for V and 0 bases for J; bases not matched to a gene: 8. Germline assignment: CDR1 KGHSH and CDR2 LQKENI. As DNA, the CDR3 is TGTGCCAGCTCACCCTTTCTTCGGACTAGCGGGAGCTCCTACAATGAGCAGTTCTTC. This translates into CASSPFLRTSGSSYNEQFF.

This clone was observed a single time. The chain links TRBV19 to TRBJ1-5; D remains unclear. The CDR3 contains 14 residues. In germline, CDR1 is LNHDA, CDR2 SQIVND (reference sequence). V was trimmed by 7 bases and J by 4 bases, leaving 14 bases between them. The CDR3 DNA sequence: TGTGCCAGTAAGCGGTCGGCGGATAATCAGCCCCAGCATTTT. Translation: CASKRSADNQPQHF. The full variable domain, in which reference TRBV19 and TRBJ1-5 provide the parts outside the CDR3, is DGGITQSPKYLFRKEGQNVTLSCEQNLNHDAMYWYRQDPGQGLRLIYYSQIVNDFQKGDIAEGYSVSREKKESFPLTVTSAQKNPTAFYLCASKRSADNQPQHFGDGTRLSIL.

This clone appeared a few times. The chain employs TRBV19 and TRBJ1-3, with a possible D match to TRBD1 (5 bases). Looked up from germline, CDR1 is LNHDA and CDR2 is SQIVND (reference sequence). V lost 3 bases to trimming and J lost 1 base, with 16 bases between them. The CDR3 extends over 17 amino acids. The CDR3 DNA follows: TGTGCCAGTAGTATTGACGGCCTCCAGGGATCTGGAAACACCATATATTTT. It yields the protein CASSIDGLQGSGNTIYF.

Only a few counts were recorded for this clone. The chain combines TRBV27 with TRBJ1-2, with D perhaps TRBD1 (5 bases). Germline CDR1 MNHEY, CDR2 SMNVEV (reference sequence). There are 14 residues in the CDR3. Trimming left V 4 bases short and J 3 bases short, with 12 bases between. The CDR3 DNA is TGTGCCAGCAGTTGGGGACTGGGCTACTATGGCTACACCTTC. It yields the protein CASSWGLGYYGYTF.

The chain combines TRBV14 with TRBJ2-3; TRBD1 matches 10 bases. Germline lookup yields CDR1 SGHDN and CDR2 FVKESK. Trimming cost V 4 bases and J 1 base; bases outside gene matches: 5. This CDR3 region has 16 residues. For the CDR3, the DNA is TGTGCCAGCAGCCCCCGGGGGACAGGGGGCACAGATACGCAGTATTTT. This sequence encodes CASSPRGTGGTDTQYF. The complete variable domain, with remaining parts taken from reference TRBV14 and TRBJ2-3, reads EAGVTQFPSHSVIEKGQTVTLRCDPISGHDNLYWYRRVMGKEIKFLLHFVKESKQDESGMPNNRFLAERTGGTYSTLKVQPAELEDSGVYFCASSPRGTGGTDTQYFGPGTRLTVL.

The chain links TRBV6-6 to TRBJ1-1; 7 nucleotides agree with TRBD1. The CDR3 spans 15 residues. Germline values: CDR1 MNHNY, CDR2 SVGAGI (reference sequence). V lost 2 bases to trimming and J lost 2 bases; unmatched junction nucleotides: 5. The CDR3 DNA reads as TGTGCCAGCAGTTACCTACAGGGGACCAACACTGAAGCTTTCTTT. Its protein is CASSYLQGTNTEAFF.

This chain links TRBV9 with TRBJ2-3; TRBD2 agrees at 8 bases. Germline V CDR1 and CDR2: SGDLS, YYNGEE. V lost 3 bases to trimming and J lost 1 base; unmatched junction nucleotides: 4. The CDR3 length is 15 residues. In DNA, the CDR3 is TGTGCCAGCAGCGCCGGACTAGCCGGCACAGATACGCAGTATTTT. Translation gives CASSAGLAGTDTQYF.

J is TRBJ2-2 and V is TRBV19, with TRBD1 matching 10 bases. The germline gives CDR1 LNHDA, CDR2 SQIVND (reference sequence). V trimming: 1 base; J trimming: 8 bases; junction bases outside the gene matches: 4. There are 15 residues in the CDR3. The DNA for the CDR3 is TGTGCCAGTAGTATAGGGGACAGGGGCTCTGGGGAGCTGTTTTTT. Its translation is CASSIGDRGSGELFF.

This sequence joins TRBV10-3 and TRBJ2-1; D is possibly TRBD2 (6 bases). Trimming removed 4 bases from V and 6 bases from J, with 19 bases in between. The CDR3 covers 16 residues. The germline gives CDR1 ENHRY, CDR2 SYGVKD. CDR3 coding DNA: TGTGCCATCAGTGCGAAACCGGGACTGGCTGGCAATGAGCAGTTCTTC. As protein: CAISAKPGLAGNEQFF.

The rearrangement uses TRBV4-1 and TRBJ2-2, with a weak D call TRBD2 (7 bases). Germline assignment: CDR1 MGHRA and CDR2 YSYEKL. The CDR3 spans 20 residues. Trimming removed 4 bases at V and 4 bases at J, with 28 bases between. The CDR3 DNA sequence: TGCGCCAGCAGCCGACGCCCCGGGGGGCGGGATTCTTCTCCCACCGGGGAGCTGTTTTTT. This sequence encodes CASSRRPGGRDSSPTGELFF.

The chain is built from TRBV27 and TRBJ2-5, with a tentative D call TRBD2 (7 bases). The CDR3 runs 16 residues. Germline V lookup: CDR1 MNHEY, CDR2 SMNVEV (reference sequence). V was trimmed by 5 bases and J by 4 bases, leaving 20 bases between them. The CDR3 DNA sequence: TGTGCCAGCAGTCTTCGAAGGGGGGGGGCTCTAGAGACCCAGTACTTC. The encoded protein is CASSLRRGGALETQYF.

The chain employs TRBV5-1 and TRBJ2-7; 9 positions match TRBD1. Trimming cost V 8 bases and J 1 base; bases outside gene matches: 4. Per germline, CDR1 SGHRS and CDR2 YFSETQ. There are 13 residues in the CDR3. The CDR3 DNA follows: TGCGCCAGTTCGGGACAGGGTTCCTACGAGCAGTACTTC. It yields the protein CASSGQGSYEQYF. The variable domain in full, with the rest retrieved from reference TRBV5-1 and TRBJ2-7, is KAGVTQTPRYLIKTRGQQVTLSCSPISGHRSVSWYQQTPGQGLQFLFEYFSETQRNKGNFPGRFSGRQFSNSRSEMNVSTLELGDSALYLCASSGQGSYEQYFGPGTRLTVT.

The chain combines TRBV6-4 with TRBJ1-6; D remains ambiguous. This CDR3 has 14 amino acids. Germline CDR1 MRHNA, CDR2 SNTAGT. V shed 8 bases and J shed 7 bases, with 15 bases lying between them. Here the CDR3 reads CASPGKVRNSPLHF. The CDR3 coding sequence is TGTGCCAGCCCCGGGAAGGTTCGGAATTCACCCCTCCACTTT.

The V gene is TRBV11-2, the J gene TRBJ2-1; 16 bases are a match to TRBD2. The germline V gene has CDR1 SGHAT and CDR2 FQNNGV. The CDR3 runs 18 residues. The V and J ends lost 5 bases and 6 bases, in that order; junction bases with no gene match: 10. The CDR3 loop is CASSPGGLAGGFRNEQFF. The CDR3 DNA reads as TGTGCCAGCAGCCCCGGGGGACTAGCGGGAGGGTTTCGCAATGAGCAGTTCTTC.

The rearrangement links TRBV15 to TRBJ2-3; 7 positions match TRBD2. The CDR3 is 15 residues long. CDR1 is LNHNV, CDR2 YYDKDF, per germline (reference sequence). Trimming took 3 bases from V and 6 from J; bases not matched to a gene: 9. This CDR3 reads CATSRGGTGTDTQYF. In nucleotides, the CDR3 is TGTGCCACCAGCAGGGGGGGGACTGGGACTGATACGCAGTATTTT.

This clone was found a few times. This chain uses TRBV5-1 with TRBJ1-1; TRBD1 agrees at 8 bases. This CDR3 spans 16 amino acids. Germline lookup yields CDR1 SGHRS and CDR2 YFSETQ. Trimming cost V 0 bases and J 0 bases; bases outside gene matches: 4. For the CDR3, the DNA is TGCGCCAGCAGCTTGGTGTCAGGGGGCATGAACACTGAAGCTTTCTTT. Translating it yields CASSLVSGGMNTEAFF. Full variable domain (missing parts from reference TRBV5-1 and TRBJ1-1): KAGVTQTPRYLIKTRGQQVTLSCSPISGHRSVSWYQQTPGQGLQFLFEYFSETQRNKGNFPGRFSGRQFSNSRSEMNVSTLELGDSALYLCASSLVSGGMNTEAFFGQGTRLTVV.

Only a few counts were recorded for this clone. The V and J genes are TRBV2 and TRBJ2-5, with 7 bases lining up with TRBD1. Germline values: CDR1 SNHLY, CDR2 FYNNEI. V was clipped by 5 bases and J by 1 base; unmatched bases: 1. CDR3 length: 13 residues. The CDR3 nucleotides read TGTGCCAGCAGTAGGGACAGCCAAGAGACCCAGTACTTC. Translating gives CASSRDSQETQYF.

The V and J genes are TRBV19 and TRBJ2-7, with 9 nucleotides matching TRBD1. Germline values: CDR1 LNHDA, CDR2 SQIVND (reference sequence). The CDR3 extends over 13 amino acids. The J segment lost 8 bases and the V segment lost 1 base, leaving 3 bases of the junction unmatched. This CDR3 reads CASSIGDRDQQYF. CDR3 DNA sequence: TGTGCCAGTAGTATAGGGGACAGGGATCAGCAGTACTTC.

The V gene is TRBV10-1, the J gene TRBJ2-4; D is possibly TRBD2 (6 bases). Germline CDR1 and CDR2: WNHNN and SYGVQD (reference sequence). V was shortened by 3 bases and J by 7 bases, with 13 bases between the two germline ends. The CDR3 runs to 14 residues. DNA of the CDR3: TGCGCCAGCAGTGAAGGAGGGCCGGGGAACATTCAGTACTTC. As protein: CASSEGGPGNIQYF.

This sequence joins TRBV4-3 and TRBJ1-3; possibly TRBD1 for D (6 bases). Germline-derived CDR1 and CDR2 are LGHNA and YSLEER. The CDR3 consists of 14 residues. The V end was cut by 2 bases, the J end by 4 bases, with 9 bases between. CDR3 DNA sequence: TGCGCCAGCAGCCAACGGACAGTGGGAAACACCATATATTTT. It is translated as CASSQRTVGNTIYF.

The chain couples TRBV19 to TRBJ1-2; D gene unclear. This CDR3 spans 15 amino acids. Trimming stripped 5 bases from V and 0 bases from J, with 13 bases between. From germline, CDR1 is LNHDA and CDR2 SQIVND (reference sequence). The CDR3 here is CASSPTGRANYGYTF. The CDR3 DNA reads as TGTGCCAGTAGTCCTACCGGGCGGGCTAACTATGGCTACACCTTC. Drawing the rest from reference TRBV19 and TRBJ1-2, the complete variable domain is DGGITQSPKYLFRKEGQNVTLSCEQNLNHDAMYWYRQDPGQGLRLIYYSQIVNDFQKGDIAEGYSVSREKKESFPLTVTSAQKNPTAFYLCASSPTGRANYGYTFGSGTRLTVV.